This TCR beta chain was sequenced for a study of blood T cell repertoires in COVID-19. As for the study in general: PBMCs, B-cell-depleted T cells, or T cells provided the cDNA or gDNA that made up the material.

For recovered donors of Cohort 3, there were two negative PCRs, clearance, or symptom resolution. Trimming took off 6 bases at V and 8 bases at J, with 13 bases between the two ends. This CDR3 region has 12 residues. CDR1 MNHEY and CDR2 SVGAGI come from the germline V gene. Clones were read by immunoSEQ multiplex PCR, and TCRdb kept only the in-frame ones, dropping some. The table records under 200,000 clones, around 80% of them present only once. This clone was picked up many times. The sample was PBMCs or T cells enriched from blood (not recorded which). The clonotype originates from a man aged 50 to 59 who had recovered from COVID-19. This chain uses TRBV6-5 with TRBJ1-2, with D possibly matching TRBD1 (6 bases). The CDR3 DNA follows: TGTGCCAGCAGACTACAGGGCTTCGGCTACACCTTC. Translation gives CASRLQGFGYTF.